This entry lists 27 T cell receptor beta chains sequenced from one sample in a study of memory CD4+ T cells and cytomegalovirus serostatus. Single viable CD3+CD4+CD8-CD45RO+ cells were sorted as the memory CD4+ T cells. Clones were read by immunoSEQ multiplex PCR, and TCRdb kept only the in-frame ones, dropping some. The sample lists 30,000 to 40,000 clones; 70% to 80% were seen once. The sequenced sample consisted of memory CD4+ T cells from blood. The receptors were gathered from an adult in good health and CMV-seropositive.

The rearrangement joins TRBV27 to TRBJ2-7; 11 nucleotides align to TRBD1. The CDR3 has 13 residues. Germline CDR1 reads MNHEY; CDR2 reads SMNVEV (reference sequence). V gave up 6 bases and J gave up 5 bases; unmatched junction bases: 3. The chain's CDR3 is CASRLDRGHEQYF. The CDR3 region has the DNA TGTGCCAGCAGACTGGACAGGGGGCACGAGCAGTACTTC.

The chain links TRBV4-1 to TRBJ2-2, with D tentatively TRBD1 (7 bases). CDR1 is MGHRA and CDR2 is YSYEKL in the germline V gene. The CDR3 length is 14 residues. V dropped 10 bases and J dropped 7 bases, with 19 bases sitting between them. In DNA form, the CDR3 reads TGCGCCACCACACAGGGGCCAGCGGGCGGGGAGCTGTTTTTT. Amino acids: CATTQGPAGGELFF.

The chain links TRBV29-1 to TRBJ1-1, with D perhaps TRBD1 (6 bases). The germline CDR1 and CDR2 sequences are SQVTM and ANQGSEA. The CDR3 sequence is 13 residues long. V was shortened by 6 bases and J by 1 base, with 12 bases between the two germline ends. The chain's CDR3 is CSVFGQTNTEAFF. CDR3 sequence (DNA): TGCAGCGTGTTCGGACAGACGAACACTGAAGCTTTCTTT.

The rearrangement links TRBV15 to TRBJ2-1, with a weak D call TRBD2 (5 bases). This CDR3 spans 16 amino acids. The V gene lost 1 base and the J gene lost 8 bases, with 18 bases spanning the gap. The germline CDR1 and CDR2 sequences are LNHNV and YYDKDF (reference sequence). The chain's CDR3 is CATSRVDTRAVDEQFF. The CDR3 DNA reads as TGTGCCACCAGCAGAGTGGATACGAGGGCGGTGGATGAGCAGTTCTTC. Using reference TRBV15 and TRBJ2-1 for the parts outside the CDR3, the full variable domain is DAMVIQNPRYQVTQFGKPVTLSCSQTLNHNVMYWYQQKSSQAPKLLFHYYDKDFNNEADTPDNFQSRRPNTSFCFLDIRSPGLGDTAMYLCATSRVDTRAVDEQFFGPGTRLTVL.

The gene calls are TRBV18 and TRBJ2-7; D may correspond to TRBD1 or TRBD2 (5 bases each). The germline CDR1 and CDR2 sequences are KGHSH and LQKENI. This CDR3 spans 13 amino acids. V shed 4 bases and J shed 2 bases, with 9 bases lying between them. The CDR3 DNA reads as TGTGCCAGCTCACGGGACCCAGCCTACGAGCAGTACTTC. Its protein product is CASSRDPAYEQYF.

The chain employs TRBV7-9 and TRBJ2-3; 7 nucleotides align to TRBD2. Per germline, CDR1 SEHNR and CDR2 FQNEAQ (reference sequence). This CDR3 comprises 19 residues. V was clipped by 3 bases and J by 0 bases; unmatched bases: 15. The CDR3 spells CASSFSVGGGVGSTDTQYF. CDR3 bases: TGTGCCAGCAGCTTTTCCGTCGGGGGAGGGGTGGGAAGCACAGATACGCAGTATTTT.

This clone has more than one count but fewer than ten. This sequence joins TRBV5-1 and TRBJ2-2; D is unresolved. Trimming pared 0 bases from V and 0 bases from J, leaving 6 bases between. The CDR3 loop spans 15 amino acids. CDR1 SGHRS and CDR2 YFSETQ come from the germline V gene. The CDR3 nucleotides read TGCGCCAGCAGCTTGGTGGCCCCGAACACCGGGGAGCTGTTTTTT. Translated, it gives CASSLVAPNTGELFF.

The chain couples TRBV15 to TRBJ2-1, with D maybe TRBD1 (5 bases). Germline loops: CDR1 LNHNV, CDR2 YYDKDF (reference sequence). The length of the CDR3 is 16 residues. V was cut by 1 base and J by 2 bases, with 12 bases left in between. The CDR3 DNA is TGTGCCACCAGCAGAGGGGGCAGGGCAACCTACAATGAGCAGTTCTTC. As protein: CATSRGGRATYNEQFF.

The rearrangement joins TRBV28 to TRBJ1-2; TRBD1 agrees at 8 bases. Trimming cost V 1 base and J 5 bases; bases outside gene matches: 9. From germline, CDR1 is MDHEN and CDR2 SYDVKM. The CDR3 is 16 residues long. CDR3 loop: CASSLSHGQGGYGYTF. CDR3 bases: TGTGCCAGCAGTTTATCCCATGGACAGGGAGGATATGGCTACACCTTC.

This clone was observed a single time. This chain links TRBV4-2 with TRBJ1-6; TRBD1 aligns across 7 bases. V was pared by 4 bases and J by 5 bases, with 8 bases of the junction left unmatched. Germline CDR1 and CDR2: LGHNA and YNFKEQ. The CDR3 extends over 16 amino acids. Here the CDR3 DNA reads TGTGCCAGCAGCCTCCCGGACAGGCGACATAATTCACCCCTCCACTTT. Its protein product is CASSLPDRRHNSPLHF.

Here the CDR3 reads CASRQNSLSTDTQYF. CDR3 sequence (DNA): TGTGCCAGCAGACAGAACAGCCTTAGCACAGATACGCAGTATTTT. J is TRBJ2-3 and V is TRBV7-9; D uncertain. CDR3 length equals 15 residues. The V and J ends lost 6 bases and 0 bases respectively, with 13 bases between them. The V gene's germline CDR1 is SEHNR and CDR2 FQNEAQ (reference sequence).

The J gene is TRBJ2-5, the V gene TRBV6-5; possibly TRBD1 for D (6 bases). This CDR3 contains 14 residues. Deletions cut 6 bases from V and 2 bases from J, with 13 bases between. The V gene's germline CDR1 is MNHEY and CDR2 SVGAGI. CDR3 sequence: CASSRDIIQETQYF. The CDR3 region has the DNA TGTGCCAGCAGCCGGGACATCATACAAGAGACCCAGTACTTC.

The chain uses TRBV5-7 and TRBJ1-1; no clear D. TRBV5-7 is annotated as an ORF whose role is uncertain. V was cut by 0 bases and J by 4 bases, with 13 bases left in between. The CDR3 runs to 15 residues. The CDR3 DNA is TGTGCCAGCAGCTTGGCCCGGTTTTTCGGCACTGAAGCTTTCTTT. Translation gives CASSLARFFGTEAFF.

The V call is TRBV7-2, the J call TRBJ1-2, with D possibly TRBD1 on 5 matching bases. There are 14 residues in the CDR3. The V gene lost 5 bases and the J gene lost 3 bases, with 13 bases spanning the gap. Germline V gives CDR1 SGHTA, CDR2 FQGNSA. In nucleotides, the CDR3 is TGTGCCAGCAGCACGGGCGGGGGGTACTATGGCTACACCTTC. Residues: CASSTGGGYYGYTF.

The chain uses TRBV5-6 and TRBJ1-2; 7 bases line up with TRBD1. The J segment lost 8 bases and the V segment lost 4 bases, leaving 8 bases of the junction unmatched. The germline V gene has CDR1 SGHDT and CDR2 YYEEEE. The CDR3 length is 13 residues. The CDR3 spells CASSPGTAPGYTF. CDR3 sequence (DNA): TGTGCCAGCAGCCCCGGGACAGCTCCCGGCTACACCTTC.

The chain has TRBV7-6 and TRBJ2-5, with 9 bases fitting TRBD2. Trimming at V came to 3 bases and at J to 4 bases, leaving 9 bases not matched to a gene. The CDR3 has 16 residues. Germline loops: CDR1 SGHVS, CDR2 FNYEAQ. CDR3 sequence: CASSFGPAGGRETQYF. The CDR3 nucleotides are TGTGCCAGCAGCTTTGGTCCAGCGGGGGGACGAGAGACCCAGTACTTC.

J is TRBJ1-2 and V is TRBV6-1; 7 bases are a match to TRBD1. Germline lookup yields CDR1 MNHNS and CDR2 SASEGT. This CDR3 contains 15 residues. V dropped 6 bases and J dropped 3; count of bases not matched to a gene: 10. DNA for the CDR3: TGTGCCAGCAGAGACGACGACAGGGTGCACTATGGCTACACCTTC. Protein sequence: CASRDDDRVHYGYTF.

The count of this clone is one. V and J are TRBV5-4 and TRBJ1-1; D possibly corresponds to TRBD1 (6 bases). V lost 1 base, J lost 0 bases, and 7 bases lay in between. Germline CDR1 is SGHNT and CDR2 is YYREEE (reference sequence). The CDR3 totals 14 residues. CDR3 sequence (DNA): TGTGCCAGCAGCTTGACAGGGATGAACACTGAAGCTTTCTTT. As protein: CASSLTGMNTEAFF.

The V call is TRBV7-2, the J call TRBJ1-1, with D maybe TRBD1 (5 bases). There are 14 residues in the CDR3. Germline CDR1 reads SGHTA; CDR2 reads FQGNSA. V was shortened by 3 bases and J by 1 base, with 9 bases between the two germline ends. CDR3 DNA sequence: TGTGCCAGCAGCTTTTCTCAGGGGAACACTGAAGCTTTCTTT. It encodes CASSFSQGNTEAFF.

This clone was observed a handful of times. This chain uses TRBV7-8 with TRBJ1-1; TRBD1 is a possible D gene (5 bases). The CDR3 length is 14 residues. Germline-derived CDR1 and CDR2 are SGHVS and FQNEAQ. The V end lost 1 base, the J end lost 4 bases, and 10 bases lay between the germline ends. CDR3 residues: CASSLGGDGTEAFF. CDR3 DNA: TGTGCCAGCAGCTTAGGGGGGGATGGCACTGAAGCTTTCTTT. The variable domain in full, with the rest retrieved from reference TRBV7-8 and TRBJ1-1, is GAGVSQSPRYKVAKRGQDVALRCDPISGHVSLFWYQQALGQGPEFLTYFQNEAQLDKSGLPSDRFFAERPEGSVSTLKIQRTQQEDSAVYLCASSLGGDGTEAFFGQGTRLTVV.

This chain uses TRBV27 with TRBJ2-3; D perhaps matches TRBD2 (5 bases). The V end lost 7 bases, the J end lost 7 bases, and 18 bases lay between the germline ends. CDR1 is MNHEY, CDR2 SMNVEV, per germline (reference sequence). CDR3 length: 14 residues. The CDR3 DNA reads as TGTGCCAGCACCTCTACGAAGTCGGGGTATACGCAGTATTTT. It codes for CASTSTKSGYTQYF.

Relative to its sample, this clone is medium-sized. The J gene is TRBJ2-5, the V gene TRBV5-1; no clear D. This CDR3 is built from 11 residues. V dropped 4 bases and J dropped 3 bases, with 4 bases sitting between them. Germline CDR1 reads SGHRS; CDR2 reads YFSETQ. This CDR3 is CASSEKETQYF. The CDR3 DNA follows: TGCGCCAGCAGCGAAAAAGAGACCCAGTACTTC.

The V call is TRBV29-1, the J call TRBJ1-2, with 8 bases identical to TRBD1. CDR1 is SQVTM, CDR2 ANQGSEA, per germline. The CDR3 is 12 amino acids. V gave up 7 bases and J gave up 7 bases; unmatched junction bases: 8. In nucleotides, the CDR3 is TGCAGCGGATTCCAGGGGGCGGGTGGCTACACCTTC. Amino acid sequence: CSGFQGAGGYTF.

In this sample, this clone turned up once. A read error may produce the germline difference seen at one junction end. The J gene is TRBJ1-3, the V gene TRBV14; D might be TRBD1 (5 bases). CDR1 and CDR2 from the germline V gene are SGHDN and FVKESK. The CDR3 loop spans 14 amino acids. CDR3 region: CASSPLGPGNTVYF. CDR3 in DNA: TGTGCCAGCAGCCCTCTGGGGCCTGGAAACACCGTATATTTT.

The V call is TRBV15, the J call TRBJ2-3; D is ambiguous. The length of the CDR3 is 12 residues. V was pared by 0 bases and J by 5 bases, with 3 bases between. Germline CDR1 and CDR2: LNHNV and YYDKDF (reference sequence). The CDR3 DNA sequence: TGTGCCACCAGCAGAGATCAAGATACGCAGTATTTT. Amino acids: CATSRDQDTQYF.

The V call is TRBV11-2, the J call TRBJ2-7; 7 bases agree with TRBD1. V trimming: 5 bases; J trimming: 0 bases; junction bases outside the gene matches: 7. Germline CDR1 SGHAT, CDR2 FQNNGV. This CDR3 contains 15 residues. The CDR3, as DNA: TGTGCCAGCAGCACAAATCCAGGGGGCTCCTACGAGCAGTACTTC. Translation: CASSTNPGGSYEQYF.

The gene calls are TRBV10-3 and TRBJ1-3; D call uncertain. Trimming shortened V by 2 bases and J by 1 base, and 12 bases separated the two germline ends. The CDR3 loop spans 16 amino acids. Germline loops: CDR1 ENHRY, CDR2 SYGVKD. The DNA for the CDR3 is TGTGCCATCAGTGAGCCCAACTTAGGGTCTGGAAACACCATATATTTT. It is translated as CAISEPNLGSGNTIYF.